A single sample is the source of the 17 T cell receptor beta chains below, sequenced in a study of cytotoxic CD8 clonotypes in ibrutinib-treated CLL. TCRdb keeps only in-frame clones here, not all; method: immunoSEQ multiplex PCR. The table records about 140,000 clones, 70% to 90% of them present only once. The source was PBMCs, collected after 36 months of ibrutinib treatment. All receptors derive from a human donor with chronic lymphocytic leukemia.

The V call is TRBV7-9, the J call TRBJ2-1, with a possible D match to TRBD1 (5 bases). Germline V gives CDR1 SEHNR, CDR2 FQNEAQ (reference sequence). The CDR3 length is 14 residues. Trimming took 5 bases from V and 6 from J, leaving 14 bases between them. The CDR3 DNA is TGTGCCAGCAGCCCTATCGGCAGGGCCAATGAGCAGTTCTTC. It encodes CASSPIGRANEQFF.

V and J are TRBV5-5 and TRBJ2-2; D unclear. V was cut by 4 bases and J by 3 bases, with 16 bases left in between. Looked up from germline, CDR1 is SGHKS and CDR2 is YYEKEE (reference sequence). The CDR3 length is 16 residues. The CDR3 protein is CASSPHLSPDTGELFF. For the CDR3, the DNA is TGTGCCAGCAGCCCTCACCTGTCACCGGACACCGGGGAGCTGTTTTTT.

The rearrangement links TRBV5-1 to TRBJ1-5; D is uncertain. Trimming left V 5 bases short and J 0 bases short, with 12 bases between. The germline CDR1 and CDR2 sequences are SGHRS and YFSETQ. CDR3 size: 15 residues. The CDR3 loop is CASSPAPSSNQPQHF. The CDR3 nucleotides are TGCGCCAGCAGTCCCGCCCCCAGTAGCAATCAGCCCCAGCATTTT.

V and J are TRBV18 and TRBJ2-7; 7 bases match TRBD1. The CDR3 is made up of 15 amino acids. The junction had 12 bases not matched to a gene; V was cut back by 3 bases and J by 7 bases. The V gene's germline CDR1 is KGHSH and CDR2 LQKENI. In nucleotides, the CDR3 is TGTGCCAGCTCACCCTCGACAGGGACCCTTCAAGAGCAGTACTTC. Its protein is CASSPSTGTLQEQYF.

This chain links TRBV4-2 with TRBJ1-2; D is unresolved. CDR3 length equals 15 residues. V lost 0 bases and J 2 bases, leaving 10 bases between the germline ends. Germline V CDR1 and CDR2: LGHNA, YNFKEQ. CDR3 DNA: TGTGCCAGCAGCCAAGAGGAGGTTACAAACTATGGCTACACCTTC. Residues: CASSQEEVTNYGYTF.

The CDR3 here is CASSGDTRGTVHF. CDR3 DNA: TGTGCCAGCAGTGGCGATACACGGGGAACTGTCCACTTT. The rearrangement links TRBV6-1 to TRBJ1-6; D not resolved. V lost 4 bases to trimming and J lost 17 bases, with 18 bases between them. This CDR3 has 13 residues. CDR1 and CDR2 (germline): MNHNS, SASEGT.

This clone was detected once. V usage is TRBV2 and J usage is TRBJ2-5; D gene uncertain. The V gene lost 0 bases and the J gene lost 2 bases, with 10 bases spanning the gap. The CDR3 consists of 15 residues. Germline CDR1 reads SNHLY; CDR2 reads FYNNEI. The CDR3 protein is CASSEAAARQETQYF. In DNA form, the CDR3 reads TGTGCCAGCAGTGAAGCGGCGGCCAGACAAGAGACCCAGTACTTC.

V usage is TRBV6-6 and J usage is TRBJ1-5, with D uncertain. Trimming stripped 1 base from V and 0 bases from J, with 10 bases between. The CDR3 loop spans 16 amino acids. Germline V gene data show CDR1 as MNHNY and CDR2 as SVGAGI (reference sequence). CDR3 in DNA: TGTGCCAGCAGTTACTGGCTCACCAATAGCAATCAGCCCCAGCATTTT. Protein product: CASSYWLTNSNQPQHF.

The chain recombines TRBV7-9 with TRBJ1-2, with a tentative D call TRBD1 (5 bases). The CDR3 is made up of 13 amino acids. V was pared by 3 bases and J by 7 bases, with 12 bases between. CDR1 is SEHNR and CDR2 is FQNEAQ in the germline V gene (reference sequence). CDR3 protein: CASSLQGGSGYTF. The CDR3 region has the DNA TGTGCCAGCAGCTTGCAGGGAGGGAGTGGCTACACCTTC.

The count of this clone is one. The chain links TRBV30 to TRBJ1-2, with 7 bases fitting TRBD1. The CDR3 length is 16 residues. CDR1 GTSNPN and CDR2 SVGIG come from the germline V gene (reference sequence). J lost 7 bases, V lost 2 bases, and 16 bases had no gene match. Written as DNA, the CDR3 is TGTGCCTGGAGTCTTATGAGAGACAGGGTAAAAAGTGGCTACACCTTC. Amino acids: CAWSLMRDRVKSGYTF.

This chain uses TRBV2 with TRBJ1-2, with TRBD1 as a possible D gene (5 bases). The ends were cut back, 7 bases at V and 6 bases at J, with 15 bases in the middle. The length of the CDR3 is 13 residues. Germline CDR1 is SNHLY and CDR2 is FYNNEI. The CDR3 sequence: CASTGIPGHGYTF. The CDR3 DNA follows: TGTGCCAGCACCGGAATCCCGGGGCATGGCTACACCTTC.

The chain has TRBV4-1 and TRBJ2-5, with 7 positions matching TRBD1. The CDR3 contains 12 residues. V was clipped by 8 bases and J by 7 bases; unmatched bases: 7. CDR1 and CDR2 from the germline V gene are MGHRA and YSYEKL. The CDR3 is CASSPGGRTQYF. CDR3 bases: TGCGCCAGCTCGCCAGGGGGACGGACCCAGTACTTC.

The rearrangement joins TRBV6-5 to TRBJ2-3; weak D call: TRBD2 (7 bases). V gave up 0 bases and J gave up 0 bases, with 10 bases separating them. The germline CDR1 and CDR2 sequences are MNHEY and SVGAGI. The CDR3 is 16 residues long. In DNA, the CDR3 is TGTGCCAGCAGTTACTCGGGGGGGGCGAGCACAGATACGCAGTATTTT. This encodes CASSYSGGASTDTQYF.

The chain has TRBV7-6 and TRBJ2-7, with 7 bases identical to TRBD2. With V trimmed by 3 bases and J by 0 bases, 11 bases remained unmatched. CDR3 size: 17 residues. Germline values: CDR1 SGHVS, CDR2 FNYEAQ. CDR3 region: CASSFKGERGPSYEQYF. CDR3 in DNA: TGTGCCAGCAGCTTTAAGGGCGAGCGGGGCCCCTCCTACGAGCAGTACTTC.

This chain links TRBV7-9 with TRBJ2-3, with TRBD2 as a possible D gene (5 bases). Per germline, CDR1 SEHNR and CDR2 FQNEAQ (reference sequence). With 7 bases removed from V and 4 bases from J, the gap between germline ends came to 9 bases. CDR3 length: 12 amino acids. CDR3 loop: CASTGTADTQYF. In DNA, the CDR3 is TGTGCCAGCACGGGAACCGCAGATACGCAGTATTTT.

The CDR3 loop reads CASTETAKAFF. DNA for the CDR3: TGTGCCAGCACCGAGACAGCTAAAGCTTTCTTT. This sequence joins TRBV2 and TRBJ1-1; maybe TRBD1 (5 bases). Germline CDR1 SNHLY, CDR2 FYNNEI. This CDR3 has 11 residues. Trimming left V 7 bases short and J 9 bases short, with 12 bases between.

This clone was picked up a small number of times. This sequence joins TRBV5-4 and TRBJ2-3; no definite D call. Trimming removed 4 bases at V and 2 bases at J, with 14 bases between. CDR1 and CDR2 (germline): SGHNT, YYREEE (reference sequence). CDR3 length: 15 residues. CDR3 sequence: CASSLGRIVTDTQYF. The CDR3 DNA sequence: TGTGCCAGCAGCCTCGGCCGTATAGTCACAGATACGCAGTATTTT.